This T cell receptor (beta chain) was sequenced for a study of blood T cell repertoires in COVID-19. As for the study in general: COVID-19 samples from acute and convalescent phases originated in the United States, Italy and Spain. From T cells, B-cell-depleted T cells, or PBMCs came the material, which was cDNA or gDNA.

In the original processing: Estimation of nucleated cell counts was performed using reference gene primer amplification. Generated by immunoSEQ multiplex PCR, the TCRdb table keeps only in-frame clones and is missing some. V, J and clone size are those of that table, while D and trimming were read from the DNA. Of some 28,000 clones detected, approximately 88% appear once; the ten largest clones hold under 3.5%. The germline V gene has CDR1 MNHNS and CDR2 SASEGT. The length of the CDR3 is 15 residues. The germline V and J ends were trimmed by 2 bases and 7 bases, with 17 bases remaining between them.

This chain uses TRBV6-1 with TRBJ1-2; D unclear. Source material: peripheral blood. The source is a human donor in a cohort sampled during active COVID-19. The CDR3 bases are TGTGCCAGCAGTGAATCCGGGGTGCTATGGCGTGGCTACACCTTC. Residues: CASSESGVLWRGYTF.